This T cell receptor beta chain is from a study of Graves' ophthalmopathy and Graves' hyperthyroidism. Study information: Specimen type is peripheral blood, obtained at initial diagnosis before any treatment.

For repertoire sequencing, the TCR beta CDR3 regions were amplified from RNA transcripts. HTBI primers served in a first-round RT-PCR, which a second-round multiplex PCR followed. MiXCR was run by TCRdb on the multiplex PCR reads, yielding one entry per CDR3 protein. The sample lists 650,000 to 900,000 distinct CDR3 sequences, roughly 40% occurring once. Other autoimmune disease, uncontrolled infection, pregnancy and lactation led to exclusion. The receptor was derived from an adult man with Graves' ophthalmopathy. The sequenced sample was peripheral blood.

Here the CDR3 DNA reads TGTGCCAGCAGCCAAAACCATGGGGTTCAACAGCCCCAGCATTTT. It translates to CASSQNHGVQQPQHF. The rearrangement uses TRBV3-1 and TRBJ1-5; D unclear. Germline V gives CDR1 LGHDT, CDR2 YNNKEL (reference sequence). This CDR3 is 15 amino acids long. Trimming shortened V by 2 bases and J by 7 bases, and 15 bases separated the two germline ends.